A single sample gave rise to the 7 T cell receptor beta chains below, sequenced in a study of human T cells and chemical hapten exposure. MiXCR, run by TCRdb on the RACE reads, gives a single entry per CDR3 protein. The sample includes about 260,000 distinct CDR3 sequences, more than 6.5% seen only once; the top ten take 2% to 3%. Time point in this sample: pre-sensitization, week 0. This sample's treatment: therapeutic diphenylcyclopropenone sensitization with weekly scalp DPC. Source: whole blood, taken in connection with sensitization to the hapten diphenylcyclopropenone (DPC). These receptors all come from a middle-aged woman with alopecia areata. Some clones in this sample may be carry-over from other donors' samples.

This sequence joins TRBV5-1 and TRBJ2-7, with 10 positions matching TRBD1. J was trimmed by 3 bases and V by 4 bases; bases with no gene match: 10. CDR1 is SGHRS, CDR2 YFSETQ, per germline. The CDR3 loop spans 16 amino acids. As DNA, the CDR3 is TGCGCCAGCAGCGCCGGTGGGACAGGGGCCCTCTACGAGCAGTACTTC. The encoded protein is CASSAGGTGALYEQYF.

The V and J genes are TRBV6-2 or TRBV6-3 and TRBJ2-7; 13 bases fit TRBD2. Germline-derived CDR1 and CDR2 are MNHEY and SVGEGT. V lost 6 bases, J lost 5 bases, and 7 bases stayed unmatched. This CDR3 is 15 amino acids long. The CDR3 here is CASRRGTSGINEQYF. CDR3 bases: TGTGCCAGCAGAAGAGGGACTAGCGGGATAAACGAGCAGTACTTC.

About this clonotype: A read error may explain this, as a much larger clone is one base away. The rearrangement links TRBV6-2 or TRBV6-3 to TRBJ2-3; 12 nucleotides align to TRBD2. The CDR3 totals 16 residues. The V and J ends lost 6 bases and 4 bases, in that order; junction bases with no gene match: 8. Germline loops: CDR1 MNHEY, CDR2 SVGEGT. CDR3 residues: CASSPGGTSGSDTQYF. The CDR3 nucleotides read TGTGCCAGCAGCCCTGGCGGGACTAGCGGGTCAGATACGCAGTATTTT.

The V call is TRBV28, the J call TRBJ1-2; 9 bases are a match to TRBD1. V dropped 2 bases and J dropped 8; count of bases not matched to a gene: 3. The germline gives CDR1 MDHEN, CDR2 SYDVKM. This CDR3 is 13 amino acids long. CDR3 sequence (DNA): TGTGCCAGCAGTTTAACAGGGGGCCGGGGCTACACCTTC. Translating it yields CASSLTGGRGYTF.

J is TRBJ2-3 and V is TRBV28, with D tentatively TRBD1 (6 bases). Germline V gives CDR1 MDHEN, CDR2 SYDVKM. Trimming removed 7 bases from V and 4 bases from J, with 24 bases in between. There are 17 residues in the CDR3. The CDR3 is CASTPGQGLGGADTQYF. CDR3 in DNA: TGTGCCAGCACACCGGGACAAGGGTTAGGGGGAGCAGATACGCAGTATTTT.

The chain recombines TRBV7-8 with TRBJ2-7; either TRBD1 or TRBD2 may fit D (5 bases each). CDR3 length: 15 residues. V was clipped by 5 bases and J by 0 bases, with 14 bases between them. Germline V lookup: CDR1 SGHVS, CDR2 FQNEAQ. The CDR3 loop reads CASSPQTGASYEQYF. Here the CDR3 DNA reads TGTGCCAGCAGCCCCCAAACCGGGGCCTCCTACGAGCAGTACTTC.

This clonotype was counted between two and nine times. V and J are TRBV12-3 or TRBV12-4 and TRBJ2-5, with 12 nucleotides matching TRBD1. Trimming at V came to 2 bases and at J to 5 bases, leaving 9 bases not matched to a gene. The CDR3 is 17 residues long. CDR3 sequence: CASSLLTGTGGWETQYF. The CDR3 nucleotides are TGTGCCAGCAGTTTATTAACCGGGACAGGGGGCTGGGAGACCCAGTACTTC.